The 26 T cell receptor beta chains below all came from one sample that was sequenced in a study of Ad26.COV2.S vaccination and SARS-CoV-2 variants. Assay: immunoSEQ multiplex PCR; the TCRdb copy retains only in-frame clones and omits some. The data hold around 450,000 clones, with approximately 90% observed a single time. Described treatment: around 19 received Ad26.COV2.S at low or high dose, single or two shots; about 5 received placebo; per-sample allocation not given. The study sampled participants on day 63 after the first vaccine or placebo injection. The sequenced sample was peripheral blood, obtained in a trial of Ad26.COV2.S vaccine versus placebo. The source of these receptors is a person aged 18-60 years who received the Ad26.COV2.S COVID-19 vaccine or a placebo.

Details on this clone: The sample carries other DNA sequences with the same CDR3. The chain carries TRBV5-4 and TRBJ2-3; 8 bases agree with TRBD1. V lost 2 bases to trimming and J lost 4 bases; unmatched junction nucleotides: 3. This CDR3 is built from 14 residues. From germline, CDR1 is SGHNT and CDR2 YYREEE (reference sequence). Here the CDR3 reads CASSFSGGADTQYF. As DNA, the CDR3 is TGTGCCAGCAGCTTCTCAGGGGGCGCAGATACGCAGTATTTT.

The chain couples TRBV28 to TRBJ1-2; TRBD1 might be the D (6 bases). V was clipped by 4 bases and J by 6 bases, with 15 bases between them. CDR3 length: 14 residues. Germline V gives CDR1 MDHEN, CDR2 SYDVKM. The CDR3 spells CASSSTGLEDGYTF. The CDR3 region has the DNA TGTGCCAGCAGTTCTACAGGGTTGGAGGATGGCTACACCTTC.

V gene TRBV6-2 or TRBV6-3 combines with J gene TRBJ2-2; 10 nucleotides match TRBD2. This CDR3 is 19 amino acids long. Germline CDR1 reads MNHEY; CDR2 reads SVGEGT. V lost 2 bases and J lost 0; bases outside the gene matches: 9. CDR3 sequence: CASSYGERGGNANTGELFF. The CDR3 DNA is TGTGCCAGCAGTTACGGTGAGCGGGGGGGAAACGCGAACACCGGGGAGCTGTTTTTT.

The genes are TRBV28 and TRBJ1-3; tentatively, D is TRBD1 (5 bases). Trimming removed 6 bases at V and 4 bases at J, with 16 bases between. The CDR3 has 15 amino acids. The V gene's germline CDR1 is MDHEN and CDR2 SYDVKM. The CDR3: CASSQSGTLGNTIYF. The CDR3, as DNA: TGTGCCAGCAGCCAATCGGGGACGTTAGGAAACACCATATATTTT.

This clone has just one count. This sequence joins TRBV19 and TRBJ2-5, with 16 bases matching TRBD2. The CDR3 runs 17 residues. Germline V gives CDR1 LNHDA, CDR2 SQIVND (reference sequence). V gave up 8 bases and J gave up 2 bases; unmatched junction bases: 8. The CDR3, as DNA: TGTGCCAGTGGGACTAGCGGGGGGGATCTATTTCAAGAGACCCAGTACTTC. Its translation: CASGTSGGDLFQETQYF.

The chain links TRBV7-3 to TRBJ1-2; 8 bases agree with TRBD1. Losses at the gene ends were 1 base for V and 8 bases for J; bases not matched to a gene: 12. Germline-derived CDR1 and CDR2 are SGHTA and FQGTGA. The CDR3 is made up of 16 amino acids. In DNA form, the CDR3 reads TGTGCCAGCAGCTTAAACCCCCCAGGGGGCGGAGGAGGCTACACCTTC. Protein: CASSLNPPGGGGGYTF.

This chain links TRBV19 with TRBJ1-6; D is undetermined. Germline CDR1 LNHDA, CDR2 SQIVND (reference sequence). This CDR3 region has 15 residues. Trimming stripped 3 bases from V and 7 bases from J, with 13 bases between. The CDR3 loop reads CASSISLGSNSPLHF. CDR3 bases: TGTGCCAGTAGTATTTCCCTGGGGTCGAATTCACCCCTCCACTTT.

This clone was counted a few times. The V gene is TRBV6-2 or TRBV6-3, the J gene TRBJ1-1; D is perhaps TRBD1 (5 bases). Germline loops: CDR1 MNHEY, CDR2 SVGEGT. This CDR3 has 14 residues. The V and J ends lost 5 bases and 5 bases respectively, with 15 bases between them. CDR3 bases: TGTGCCAGCAGTACCCAGGGCGTGGGGACTGAAGCTTTCTTT. Translation gives CASSTQGVGTEAFF.

The chain is built from TRBV7-9 and TRBJ2-5, with D tentatively TRBD1 (5 bases). Germline V gene lookup returns CDR1 SEHNR and CDR2 FQNEAQ (reference sequence). Trimming cost V 1 base and J 6 bases, with 9 bases left between them. CDR3 length: 13 amino acids. The CDR3, as DNA: TGTGCCAGCAGCTTAGTTGGGGCGAAGACCCAGTACTTC. It encodes CASSLVGAKTQYF.

The chain links TRBV27 to TRBJ1-2; tentatively, D is TRBD1 (5 bases). The CDR3 is made up of 13 amino acids. Trimming left V 4 bases short and J 10 bases short, with 16 bases between. Germline V gene data show CDR1 as MNHEY and CDR2 as SMNVEV (reference sequence). CDR3 coding DNA: TGTGCCAGCAGTTCATACCCCCCAGGGCTCTACACCTTC. It is translated as CASSSYPPGLYTF.

The rearrangement links TRBV18 to TRBJ2-3; D gene uncertain. The CDR3 spans 14 residues. Trimming removed 3 bases from V and 5 bases from J, with 12 bases in between. Germline-derived CDR1 and CDR2 are KGHSH and LQKENI. The CDR3: CASSPGLAGDTQYF. CDR3 coding DNA: TGTGCCAGCTCACCGGGCCTCGCCGGAGATACGCAGTATTTT.

The V call is TRBV4-3, the J call TRBJ1-3, with D hard to call. The germline CDR1 and CDR2 sequences are LGHNA and YSLEER. This CDR3 comprises 15 residues. Trimming cost V 0 bases and J 2 bases, with 8 bases left between them. The CDR3 is CASSQEGSPGNTIYF. CDR3 bases: TGCGCCAGCAGCCAAGAGGGGAGCCCTGGAAACACCATATATTTT.

V usage is TRBV4-1 and J usage is TRBJ1-4, with D possibly matching TRBD1 (6 bases). Germline V lookup: CDR1 MGHRA, CDR2 YSYEKL. This CDR3 is built from 19 residues. V lost 0 bases and J 1 base, leaving 18 bases between the germline ends. DNA of the CDR3: TGCGCCAGCAGCCAAGAAAGGGGACATATACGGGGAACTAATGAAAAACTGTTTTTT. Encoded protein: CASSQERGHIRGTNEKLFF.

The chain employs TRBV27 and TRBJ1-6; D unresolved. Germline CDR1 MNHEY, CDR2 SMNVEV (reference sequence). V gave up 4 bases and J gave up 1 base, with 8 bases separating them. This CDR3 contains 15 residues. This CDR3 reads CASSWTGSYNSPLHF. In DNA form, the CDR3 reads TGTGCCAGCAGTTGGACGGGGTCCTATAATTCACCCCTCCACTTT.

The V and J genes are TRBV6-5 and TRBJ1-6, with D tentatively TRBD1 (6 bases). Trimming took 7 bases from V and 5 from J, leaving 12 bases between them. This CDR3 has 14 amino acids. Germline V gives CDR1 MNHEY, CDR2 SVGAGI. The CDR3 bases are TGTGCCAGCAAGTACGACAGGAATAATTCACCCCTCCACTTT. This gives the protein CASKYDRNNSPLHF.

This chain joins TRBV30 and TRBJ2-1, with D maybe TRBD2 (5 bases). The CDR3 consists of 16 residues. Germline V gene lookup returns CDR1 GTSNPN and CDR2 SVGIG (reference sequence). Trimming pared 2 bases from V and 0 bases from J, leaving 14 bases between. Written as DNA, the CDR3 is TGTGCCTGGAGTCCCAACTGGAGGCGCTCCTACAATGAGCAGTTCTTC. Translating gives CAWSPNWRRSYNEQFF.

This chain connects TRBV10-2 to TRBJ2-1; 13 positions match TRBD2. The CDR3 covers 15 residues. The V gene's germline CDR1 is WSHSY and CDR2 SAAADI. The V gene end was trimmed by 6 bases and the J gene end by 5 bases; junction bases not matched to a gene: 4. This CDR3 reads CASRVTSGGHNEQFF. The CDR3 DNA is TGCGCCAGCAGGGTGACTAGCGGGGGGCACAATGAGCAGTTCTTC.

V and J are TRBV30 and TRBJ1-1; D not certain. This CDR3 region has 14 residues. V lost 3 bases and J lost 4, with 15 bases in between. Germline CDR1 reads GTSNPN; CDR2 reads SVGIG (reference sequence). The CDR3 nucleotides are TGTGCCTGGAGCAAGAGGGAGGTGAGCACTGAAGCTTTCTTT. It translates to CAWSKREVSTEAFF.

The chain's CDR3 is CASSYPDLAGGLTYEQYF. The CDR3 DNA sequence: TGTGCCAGCAGTTACCCCGACTTGGCGGGGGGGTTGACCTACGAGCAGTACTTC. V and J are TRBV28 and TRBJ2-7; 9 positions match TRBD2. V lost 4 bases to trimming and J lost 2 bases; unmatched junction nucleotides: 15. The CDR3 sequence is 18 residues long. Germline-derived CDR1 and CDR2 are MDHEN and SYDVKM.

This chain joins TRBV12-3 or TRBV12-4 and TRBJ2-7; D not certain. V gave up 7 bases and J gave up 4 bases, with 14 bases separating them. CDR3 length: 13 amino acids. CDR3 bases: TGTGCCAGCACCCCTGAGTGGGGATACGAGCAGTACTTC. Translated, it gives CASTPEWGYEQYF.

The chain is built from TRBV7-9 and TRBJ1-6; D unclear. Per the germline V gene, CDR1 is SEHNR and CDR2 is FQNEAQ (reference sequence). Trimming pared 0 bases from V and 6 bases from J, leaving 15 bases between. The CDR3 consists of 17 residues. CDR3 bases: TGTGCCAGCAGCTTAGCGCGCAACGAGCGGGCTAATTCACCCCTCCACTTT. Its protein is CASSLARNERANSPLHF.

V gene TRBV5-1 combines with J gene TRBJ2-3; D remains unclear. CDR1 and CDR2 from the germline V gene are SGHRS and YFSETQ. V lost 0 bases and J lost 6, with 8 bases in between. The CDR3 has 13 amino acids. The CDR3 here is CASSLALGDTQYF. The CDR3 bases are TGCGCCAGCAGCTTGGCCCTAGGGGATACGCAGTATTTT.

The chain links TRBV5-1 to TRBJ2-5, with D possibly being TRBD1 (6 bases). The CDR3 runs to 14 residues. The germline CDR1 and CDR2 sequences are SGHRS and YFSETQ. Trimming took 7 bases from V and 1 from J, leaving 14 bases between them. CDR3 bases: TGCGCCAGCCAGGGGCAGCCGGGCCAAGAGACCCAGTACTTC. Protein sequence: CASQGQPGQETQYF.

In its sample, this clone was seen a few times. This chain joins TRBV4-2 and TRBJ1-3; D ambiguous. Germline V gives CDR1 LGHNA, CDR2 YNFKEQ. The V end lost 1 base, the J end lost 0 bases, and 7 bases lay between the germline ends. CDR3 length: 15 residues. The CDR3 bases are TGTGCCAGCAGCCAAGTAATCACCTCTGGAAACACCATATATTTT. Translation gives CASSQVITSGNTIYF.

V is TRBV7-2 and J is TRBJ1-1, with D unresolved. V was shortened by 5 bases and J by 1 base, with 11 bases between the two germline ends. The CDR3 sequence is 14 residues long. Per germline, CDR1 SGHTA and CDR2 FQGNSA. For the CDR3, the DNA is TGTGCCAGCAGCCCGTCGGGTGGGAACACTGAAGCTTTCTTT. Translated, it gives CASSPSGGNTEAFF.

The DNA for the CDR3 is TGCGCCAGCAGCCAAGGGCCCGGACAGGGCGGCAATCAGCCCCAGCATTTT. Protein sequence: CASSQGPGQGGNQPQHF. This chain links TRBV4-1 with TRBJ1-5, with 8 bases aligning to TRBD1. Germline V gene data show CDR1 as MGHRA and CDR2 as YSYEKL. The V and J ends lost 1 base and 2 bases, in that order; junction bases with no gene match: 7. CDR3 length: 17 amino acids.